This T cell receptor (beta chain) was sequenced in a study of blood T cell repertoires in COVID-19. Measured with immunoSEQ multiplex PCR; TCRdb has only the in-frame clones, and not every one. Of about 46,000 clones in the sample, 80% to 90% were seen once. The sample taken for sequencing was peripheral blood. The TCR originated in a human donor in a cohort sampled during active COVID-19.

Here the CDR3 reads CASSLRGGNTEAFF. The CDR3 DNA is TGTGCCAGCAGCTTGCGAGGGGGGAACACTGAAGCTTTCTTT. The rearrangement uses TRBV5-5 and TRBJ1-1, with a tentative D call TRBD1 (6 bases). V was cut by 1 base and J by 1 base, with 8 bases left in between. Germline assignment: CDR1 SGHKS and CDR2 YYEKEE (reference sequence). This CDR3 has 14 amino acids.